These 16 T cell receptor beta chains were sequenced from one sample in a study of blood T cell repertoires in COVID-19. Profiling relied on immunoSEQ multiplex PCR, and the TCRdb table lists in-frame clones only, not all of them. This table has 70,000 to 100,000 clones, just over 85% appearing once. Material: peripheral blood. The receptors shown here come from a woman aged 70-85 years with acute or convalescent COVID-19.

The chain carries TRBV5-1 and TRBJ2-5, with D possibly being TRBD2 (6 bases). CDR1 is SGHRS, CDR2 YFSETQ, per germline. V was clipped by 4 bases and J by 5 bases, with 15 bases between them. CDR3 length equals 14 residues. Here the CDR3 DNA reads TGCGCCAGCAGCCCCGGGACTTTTGGGGAGACCCAGTACTTC. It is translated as CASSPGTFGETQYF.

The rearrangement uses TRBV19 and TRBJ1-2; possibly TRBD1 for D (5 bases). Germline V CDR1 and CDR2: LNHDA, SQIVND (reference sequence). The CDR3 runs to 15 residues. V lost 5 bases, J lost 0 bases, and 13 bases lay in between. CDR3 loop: CASSPQGIANYGYTF. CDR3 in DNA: TGTGCCAGTAGTCCTCAGGGTATAGCTAACTATGGCTACACCTTC.

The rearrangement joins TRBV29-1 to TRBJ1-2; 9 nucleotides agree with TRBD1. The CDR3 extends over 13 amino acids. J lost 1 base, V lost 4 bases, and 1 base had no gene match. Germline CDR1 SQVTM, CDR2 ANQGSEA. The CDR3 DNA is TGCAGCGTTGGACAGGGGGGTAACTATGGCTACACCTTC. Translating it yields CSVGQGGNYGYTF.

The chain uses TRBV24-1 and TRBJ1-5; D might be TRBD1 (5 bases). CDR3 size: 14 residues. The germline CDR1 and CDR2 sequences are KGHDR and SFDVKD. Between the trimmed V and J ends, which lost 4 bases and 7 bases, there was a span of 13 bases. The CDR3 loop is CATSDLDSGQPQHF. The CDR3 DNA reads TGTGCCACCAGTGACCTCGACAGTGGGCAGCCCCAGCATTTT.

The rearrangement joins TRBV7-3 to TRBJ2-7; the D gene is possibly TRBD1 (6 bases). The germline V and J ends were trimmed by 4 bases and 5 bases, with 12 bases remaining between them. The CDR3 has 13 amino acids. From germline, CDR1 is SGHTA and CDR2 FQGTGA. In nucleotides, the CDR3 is TGTGCCAGCAGCTCGCAACAGGGAAACGAGCAGTACTTC. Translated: CASSSQQGNEQYF.

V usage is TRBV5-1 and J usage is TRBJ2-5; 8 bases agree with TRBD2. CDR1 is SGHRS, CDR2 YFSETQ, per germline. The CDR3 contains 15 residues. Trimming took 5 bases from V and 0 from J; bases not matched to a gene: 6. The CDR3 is CASSSASGYQETQYF. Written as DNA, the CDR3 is TGCGCCAGCAGTTCGGCTAGCGGGTACCAAGAGACCCAGTACTTC.

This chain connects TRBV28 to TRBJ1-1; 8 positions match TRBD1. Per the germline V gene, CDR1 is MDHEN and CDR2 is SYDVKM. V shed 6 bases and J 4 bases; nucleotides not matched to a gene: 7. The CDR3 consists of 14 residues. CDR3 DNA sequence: TGTGCCAGCAGGCTACAGGGGGTGACCACTGAAGCTTTCTTT. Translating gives CASRLQGVTTEAFF.

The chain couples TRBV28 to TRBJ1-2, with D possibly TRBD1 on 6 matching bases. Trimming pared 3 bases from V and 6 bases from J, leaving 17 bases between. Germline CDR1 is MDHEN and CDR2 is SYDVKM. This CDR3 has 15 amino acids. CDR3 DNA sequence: TGTGCCAGCAGTTTCGGGGGGGCACGCCCTCATGGCTACACCTTC. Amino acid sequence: CASSFGGARPHGYTF.

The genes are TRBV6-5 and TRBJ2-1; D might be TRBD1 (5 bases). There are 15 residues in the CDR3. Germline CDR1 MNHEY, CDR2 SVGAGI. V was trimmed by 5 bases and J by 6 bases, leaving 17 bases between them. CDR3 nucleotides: TGTGCCAGCAGTACGAATCCCAGGGTGGGCAATGAGCAGTTCTTC. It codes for CASSTNPRVGNEQFF.

Here the CDR3 reads CASRAPRGGEGGYTF. The DNA for the CDR3 is TGTGCCAGCAGAGCACCTAGAGGGGGGGAAGGTGGCTACACCTTC. The J gene is TRBJ1-2, the V gene TRBV6-5, with D possibly TRBD1 on 6 matching bases. Trimming took 6 bases from V and 7 from J, leaving 21 bases between them. There are 15 residues in the CDR3. CDR1 is MNHEY and CDR2 is SVGAGI in the germline V gene.

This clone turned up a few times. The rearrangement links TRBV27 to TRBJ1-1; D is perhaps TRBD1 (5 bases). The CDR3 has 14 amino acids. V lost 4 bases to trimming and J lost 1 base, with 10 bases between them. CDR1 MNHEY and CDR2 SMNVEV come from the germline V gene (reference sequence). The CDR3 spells CASSSNRKNTEAFF. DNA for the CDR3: TGTGCCAGCAGTTCGAACAGGAAGAACACTGAAGCTTTCTTT.

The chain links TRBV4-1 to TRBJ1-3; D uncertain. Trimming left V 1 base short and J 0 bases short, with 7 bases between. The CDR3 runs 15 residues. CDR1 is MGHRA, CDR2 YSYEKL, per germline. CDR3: CASSQAGFSGNTIYF. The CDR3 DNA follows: TGCGCCAGCAGCCAAGCCGGGTTCTCTGGAAACACCATATATTTT.

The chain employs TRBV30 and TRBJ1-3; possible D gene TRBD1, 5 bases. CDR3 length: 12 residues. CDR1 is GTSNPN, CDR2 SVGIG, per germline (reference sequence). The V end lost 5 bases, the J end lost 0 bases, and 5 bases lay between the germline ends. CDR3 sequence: CAWGHSGNTIYF. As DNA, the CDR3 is TGTGCCTGGGGACACTCTGGAAACACCATATATTTT.

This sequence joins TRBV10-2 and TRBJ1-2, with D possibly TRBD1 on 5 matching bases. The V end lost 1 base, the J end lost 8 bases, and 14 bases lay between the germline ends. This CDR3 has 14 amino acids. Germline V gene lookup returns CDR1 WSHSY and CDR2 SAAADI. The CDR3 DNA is TGCGCCAGCAGTGAGTTGACAAGGGGTCGCGGCTACACCTTC. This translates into CASSELTRGRGYTF.

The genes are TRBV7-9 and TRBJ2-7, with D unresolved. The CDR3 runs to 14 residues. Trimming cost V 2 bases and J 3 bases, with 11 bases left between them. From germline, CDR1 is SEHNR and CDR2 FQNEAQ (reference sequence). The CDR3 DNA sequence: TGTGCCAGCAGCTTATATGACGGAGACTACGAGCAGTACTTC. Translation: CASSLYDGDYEQYF.

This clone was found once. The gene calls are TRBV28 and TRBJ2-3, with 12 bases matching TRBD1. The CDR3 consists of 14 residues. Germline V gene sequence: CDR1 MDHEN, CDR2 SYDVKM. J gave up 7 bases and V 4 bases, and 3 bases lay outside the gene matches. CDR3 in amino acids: CASSSGQGANTQYF. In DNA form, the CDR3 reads TGTGCCAGCAGTTCGGGACAGGGGGCGAATACGCAGTATTTT.